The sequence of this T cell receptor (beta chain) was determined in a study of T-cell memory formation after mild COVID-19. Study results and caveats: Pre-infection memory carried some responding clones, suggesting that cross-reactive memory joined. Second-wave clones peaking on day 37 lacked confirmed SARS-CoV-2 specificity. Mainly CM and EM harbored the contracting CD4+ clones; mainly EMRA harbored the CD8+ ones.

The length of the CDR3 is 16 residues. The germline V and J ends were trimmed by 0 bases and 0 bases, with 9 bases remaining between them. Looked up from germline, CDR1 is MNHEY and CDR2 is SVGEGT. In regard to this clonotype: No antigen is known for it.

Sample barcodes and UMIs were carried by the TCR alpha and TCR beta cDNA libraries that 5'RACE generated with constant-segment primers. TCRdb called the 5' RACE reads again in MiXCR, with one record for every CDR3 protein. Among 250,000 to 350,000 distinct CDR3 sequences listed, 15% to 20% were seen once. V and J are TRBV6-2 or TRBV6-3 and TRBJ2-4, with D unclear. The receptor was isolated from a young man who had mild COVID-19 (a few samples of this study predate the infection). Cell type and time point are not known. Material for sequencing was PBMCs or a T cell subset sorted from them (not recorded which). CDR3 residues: CASSYSLELAKNIQYF. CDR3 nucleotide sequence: TGTGCCAGCAGTTACTCTTTGGAATTAGCCAAAAACATTCAGTACTTC.